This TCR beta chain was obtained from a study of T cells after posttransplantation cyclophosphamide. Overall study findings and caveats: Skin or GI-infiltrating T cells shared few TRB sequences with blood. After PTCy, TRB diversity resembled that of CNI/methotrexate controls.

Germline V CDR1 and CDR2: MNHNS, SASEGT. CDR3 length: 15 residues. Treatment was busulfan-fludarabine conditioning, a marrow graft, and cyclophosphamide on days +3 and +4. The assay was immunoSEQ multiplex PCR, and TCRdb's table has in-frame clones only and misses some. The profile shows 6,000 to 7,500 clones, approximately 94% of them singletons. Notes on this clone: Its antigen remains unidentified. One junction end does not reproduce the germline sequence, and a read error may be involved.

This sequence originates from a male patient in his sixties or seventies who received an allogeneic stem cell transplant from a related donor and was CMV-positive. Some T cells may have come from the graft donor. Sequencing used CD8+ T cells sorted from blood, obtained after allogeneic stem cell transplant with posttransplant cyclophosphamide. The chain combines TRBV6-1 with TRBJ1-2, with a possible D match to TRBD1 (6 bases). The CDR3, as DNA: TGTGCCAGCAGCGAAGGGGACACGATAGCTTATGGCTACACCTTC. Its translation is CASSEGDTIAYGYTF.